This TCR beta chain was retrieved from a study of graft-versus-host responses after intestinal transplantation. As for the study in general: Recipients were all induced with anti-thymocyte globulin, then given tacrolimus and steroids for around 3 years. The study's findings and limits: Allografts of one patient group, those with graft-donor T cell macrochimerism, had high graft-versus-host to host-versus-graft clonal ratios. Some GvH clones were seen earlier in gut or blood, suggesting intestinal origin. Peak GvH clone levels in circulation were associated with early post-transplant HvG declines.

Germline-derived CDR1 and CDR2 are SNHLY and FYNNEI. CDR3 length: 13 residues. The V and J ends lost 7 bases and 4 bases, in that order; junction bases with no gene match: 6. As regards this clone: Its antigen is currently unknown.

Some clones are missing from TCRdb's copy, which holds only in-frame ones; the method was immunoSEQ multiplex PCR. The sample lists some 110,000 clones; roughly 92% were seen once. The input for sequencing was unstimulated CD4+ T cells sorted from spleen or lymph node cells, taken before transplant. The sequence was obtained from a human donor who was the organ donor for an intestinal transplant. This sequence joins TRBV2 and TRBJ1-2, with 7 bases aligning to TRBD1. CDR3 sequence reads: CASTDRVGYGYTF. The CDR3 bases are TGTGCCAGCACTGACAGGGTCGGCTATGGCTACACCTTC.